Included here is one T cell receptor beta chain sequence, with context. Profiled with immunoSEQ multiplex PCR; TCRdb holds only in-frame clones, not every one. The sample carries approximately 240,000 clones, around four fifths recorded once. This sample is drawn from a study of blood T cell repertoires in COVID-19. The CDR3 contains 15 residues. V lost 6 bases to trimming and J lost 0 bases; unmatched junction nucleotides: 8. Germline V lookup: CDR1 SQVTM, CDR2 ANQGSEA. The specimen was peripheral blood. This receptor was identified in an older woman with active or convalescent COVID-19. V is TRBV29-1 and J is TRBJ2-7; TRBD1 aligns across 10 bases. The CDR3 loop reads CSVLGTGESSYEQYF. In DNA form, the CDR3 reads TGCAGCGTGCTCGGGACAGGGGAGAGCTCCTACGAGCAGTACTTC.